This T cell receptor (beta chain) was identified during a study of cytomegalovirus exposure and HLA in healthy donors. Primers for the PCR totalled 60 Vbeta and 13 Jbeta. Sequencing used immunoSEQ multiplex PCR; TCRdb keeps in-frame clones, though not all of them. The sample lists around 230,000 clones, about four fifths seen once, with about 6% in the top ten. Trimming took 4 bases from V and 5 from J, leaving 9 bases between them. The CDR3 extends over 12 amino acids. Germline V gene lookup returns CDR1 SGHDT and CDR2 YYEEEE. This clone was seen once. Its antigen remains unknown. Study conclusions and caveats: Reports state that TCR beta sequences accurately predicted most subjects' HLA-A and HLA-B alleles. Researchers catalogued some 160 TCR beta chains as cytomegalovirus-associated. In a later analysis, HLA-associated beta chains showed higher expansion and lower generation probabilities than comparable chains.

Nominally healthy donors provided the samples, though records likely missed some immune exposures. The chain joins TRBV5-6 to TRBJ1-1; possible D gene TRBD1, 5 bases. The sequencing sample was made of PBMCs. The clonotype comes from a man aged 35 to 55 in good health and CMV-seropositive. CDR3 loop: CASSRGRTEAFF. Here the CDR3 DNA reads TGTGCCAGCAGCCGGGGGAGGACTGAAGCTTTCTTT.